The rows below give T cell receptor beta chains drawn from one sample of a study of neurological immune-mediated disorders. TCRdb re-called the 5' RACE reads through MiXCR, storing one row per CDR3 protein. The table has under 50,000 distinct CDR3 sequences, over 10% seen once. Material: PBMCs. The receptors stem from a male donor with HTLV-1-associated myelopathy (HAM/TSP). The CDR3 runs from the conserved cysteine through the conserved F or W. Each record gives: clone size, J gene, D gene, V gene, CDR3 protein, CDR3 DNA. The D gene is left open where the match is weak. Clone sizes are given selectively: once, few, many, or a class where the clone is expanded.

clone size: many; J gene: TRBJ2-1; D gene: TRBD1; V gene: TRBV5-6; CDR3 protein: CASSPPGGEQFF; CDR3 DNA: TGTGCCAGCAGCCCTCCAGGGGGAGAGCAGTTCTTC
clone size: many; J gene: TRBJ1-2; D gene: .; V gene: TRBV12-3/TRBV12-4; CDR3 protein: CASSGGGGVWVGYTF; CDR3 DNA: TGTGCCAGCAGTGGAGGTGGTGGGGTGTGGGTTGGCTACACCTTC
clone size: many; J gene: TRBJ2-6; D gene: .; V gene: TRBV20-1; CDR3 protein: CSATWASGANVLTF; CDR3 DNA: TGCAGTGCAACGTGGGCCTCTGGGGCCAACGTCCTGACTTTC
clone size: many; J gene: TRBJ2-3; D gene: .; V gene: TRBV7-9; CDR3 protein: CASSPPAGRWDTQYF; CDR3 DNA: TGTGCCAGCAGCCCGCCGGCCGGACGATGGGATACGCAGTATTTT
clone size: many; J gene: TRBJ1-2; D gene: .; V gene: TRBV29-1; CDR3 protein: CSVGFPNTF; CDR3 DNA: TGCAGCGTTGGTTTCCCTAACACCTTC
clone size: many; J gene: TRBJ2-5; D gene: .; V gene: TRBV28; CDR3 protein: CASSLAGRETQYF; CDR3 DNA: TGTGCCAGCAGTTTGGCAGGGAGGGAGACCCAGTACTTC
clone size: many; J gene: TRBJ2-1; D gene: TRBD2; V gene: TRBV12-3/TRBV12-4; CDR3 protein: CASLAGGPDEQFF; CDR3 DNA: TGTGCCAGCTTAGCGGGGGGGCCGGATGAGCAGTTCTTC
clone size: many; J gene: TRBJ1-5; D gene: .; V gene: TRBV28; CDR3 protein: CASTLAFLEEFSNQPQHF; CDR3 DNA: TGTGCCAGCACCCTAGCATTTTTGGAGGAATTTAGCAATCAGCCCCAGCATTTT
clone size: many; J gene: TRBJ2-1; D gene: .; V gene: TRBV7-9; CDR3 protein: CASSLVGDFQFF; CDR3 DNA: TGTGCCAGCAGCTTAGTCGGAGACTTCCAGTTCTTC
clone size: few; J gene: TRBJ2-4; D gene: TRBD2; V gene: TRBV18; CDR3 protein: CASSPPRERASGGTSNIQYF; CDR3 DNA: TGTGCCAGCTCACCACCGCGCGAGCGCGCTAGCGGGGGGACCTCAAACATTCAGTACTTC
clone size: many; J gene: TRBJ1-1; D gene: TRBD1; V gene: TRBV7-2; CDR3 protein: CASRQGAGTEAFF; CDR3 DNA: TGTGCCAGTAGACAGGGGGCTGGCACTGAAGCTTTCTTT
clone size: many; J gene: TRBJ2-3; D gene: .; V gene: TRBV24-1; CDR3 protein: CATSDPGTSPTQYF; CDR3 DNA: TGTGCCACCAGTGATCCCGGGACTTCCCCTACGCAGTATTTT
clone size: many; J gene: TRBJ2-5; D gene: .; V gene: TRBV20-1; CDR3 protein: CSARGHQETQYF; CDR3 DNA: TGCAGTGCTAGGGGACACCAAGAGACCCAGTACTTC
clone size: .; J gene: TRBJ1-2; D gene: .; V gene: TRBV27; CDR3 protein: CASSLRGESGYTF; CDR3 DNA: TGTGCCAGCAGTTTAAGGGGGGAAAGTGGCTACACCTTC
clone size: few; J gene: TRBJ1-6; D gene: TRBD1; V gene: TRBV6-5; CDR3 protein: CASNKDRGRSYNSPLHF; CDR3 DNA: TGTGCCAGCAACAAAGACAGGGGTCGGTCCTATAATTCACCCCTCCACTTT
clone size: many; J gene: TRBJ2-7; D gene: TRBD2; V gene: TRBV10-3; CDR3 protein: CAVTGAGGKAYEQYF; CDR3 DNA: TGTGCCGTAACGGGTGCGGGGGGCAAAGCCTACGAGCAGTACTTC
clone size: many; J gene: TRBJ1-4; D gene: .; V gene: TRBV7-2; CDR3 protein: CASSFSSGFSNEKLFF; CDR3 DNA: TGTGCCAGCAGCTTCTCTTCAGGGTTCAGCAATGAAAAACTGTTTTTT
clone size: many; J gene: TRBJ2-5; D gene: TRBD1; V gene: TRBV20-1; CDR3 protein: CSASGTAEETQYF; CDR3 DNA: TGCAGTGCTTCCGGGACAGCCGAAGAGACCCAGTACTTC
clone size: .; J gene: TRBJ2-7; D gene: .; V gene: TRBV5-1; CDR3 protein: CASSLNPGTYSYEQYF; CDR3 DNA: TGCGCCAGCAGCCTTAACCCCGGGACTTACTCCTACGAGCAGTACTTC
clone size: many; J gene: TRBJ2-4; D gene: TRBD1; V gene: TRBV20-1; CDR3 protein: CSAAGTGVAKNIQYF; CDR3 DNA: TGCAGTGCTGCCGGGACAGGGGTAGCCAAAAACATTCAGTACTTC
clone size: many; J gene: TRBJ1-1; D gene: .; V gene: TRBV20-1; CDR3 protein: CSASSITEAFF; CDR3 DNA: TGCAGTGCTAGTTCCATCACTGAAGCTTTCTTT
clone size: many; J gene: TRBJ2-5; D gene: .; V gene: TRBV5-4; CDR3 protein: CASSSGGPLESQYF; CDR3 DNA: TGTGCCAGCAGCTCGGGGGGCCCTCTGGAGTCCCAGTACTTC
clone size: many; J gene: TRBJ1-3; D gene: .; V gene: TRBV5-6; CDR3 protein: CASTRGLGRRSSGNTIYF; CDR3 DNA: TGTGCCAGCACCAGGGGCCTCGGGAGACGCAGCTCTGGAAACACCATATATTTT
clone size: many; J gene: TRBJ2-1; D gene: .; V gene: TRBV5-1; CDR3 protein: CASRLDGAVNEQFF; CDR3 DNA: TGCGCCAGCCGCCTTGACGGGGCTGTCAATGAGCAGTTCTTC
clone size: many; J gene: TRBJ2-3; D gene: TRBD2; V gene: TRBV7-9; CDR3 protein: CASTPVGGGFTDTQYF; CDR3 DNA: TGTGCCAGCACGCCGGTTGGCGGGGGGTTCACAGATACGCAGTATTTT
clone size: many; J gene: TRBJ2-1; D gene: .; V gene: TRBV6-5; CDR3 protein: CASSPSPVRNEQFF; CDR3 DNA: TGTGCCAGCAGCCCCTCCCCAGTCCGCAATGAGCAGTTCTTC
clone size: .; J gene: TRBJ2-3; D gene: .; V gene: TRBV7-9; CDR3 protein: CASSSTLLEGVTQYF; CDR3 DNA: TGTGCCAGCAGCTCTACACTCCTGGAGGGGGTTACGCAGTATTTT
clone size: few; J gene: TRBJ2-1; D gene: .; V gene: TRBV5-1; CDR3 protein: CASSRMVPGEQFF; CDR3 DNA: TGCGCCAGCAGCCGCATGGTCCCCGGTGAGCAGTTCTTC
clone size: many; J gene: TRBJ2-1; D gene: .; V gene: TRBV10-2; CDR3 protein: CASSDGGNEQFF; CDR3 DNA: TGCGCCAGCAGTGACGGAGGGAATGAGCAGTTCTTC
clone size: many; J gene: TRBJ1-3; D gene: .; V gene: TRBV20-1; CDR3 protein: CSARGTEDSGNTIYF; CDR3 DNA: TGCAGTGCTAGAGGGACAGAAGACTCTGGAAACACCATATATTTT
clone size: many; J gene: TRBJ2-2; D gene: .; V gene: TRBV5-1; CDR3 protein: CASRPQTGFITGELFF; CDR3 DNA: TGCGCCAGCCGACCCCAGACAGGTTTTATCACCGGGGAGCTGTTTTTT
clone size: many; J gene: TRBJ2-2; D gene: TRBD1; V gene: TRBV27; CDR3 protein: CASSTPPGTGDTGELFF; CDR3 DNA: TGTGCCAGCAGTACCCCACCCGGGACAGGGGACACCGGGGAGCTGTTTTTT
clone size: medium-sized; J gene: TRBJ2-1; D gene: .; V gene: TRBV5-1; CDR3 protein: CASSPLTGLPVNEQFF; CDR3 DNA: TGCGCCAGCAGCCCCCTAACCGGCCTTCCCGTAAATGAGCAGTTCTTC
clone size: many; J gene: TRBJ1-1; D gene: .; V gene: TRBV20-1; CDR3 protein: CSARDLGRGTEAFF; CDR3 DNA: TGCAGTGCTAGGGATTTAGGGCGTGGCACTGAAGCTTTCTTT
clone size: many; J gene: TRBJ2-1; D gene: .; V gene: TRBV20-1; CDR3 protein: CSARPPSSYNEQFF; CDR3 DNA: TGCAGTGCTAGGCCCCCATCCTCCTACAATGAGCAGTTCTTC
clone size: many; J gene: TRBJ2-7; D gene: TRBD1; V gene: TRBV5-1; CDR3 protein: CASSPALQGAEQYF; CDR3 DNA: TGCGCCAGCAGCCCTGCCCTTCAGGGGGCCGAGCAGTACTTC
clone size: .; J gene: TRBJ2-1; D gene: TRBD1; V gene: TRBV2; CDR3 protein: CASSSMGQGFSEQFF; CDR3 DNA: TGTGCCAGCAGTAGCATGGGACAGGGGTTCTCTGAGCAGTTCTTC
clone size: many; J gene: TRBJ2-3; D gene: TRBD2; V gene: TRBV9; CDR3 protein: CASSVKSGTSGPTDTQYF; CDR3 DNA: TGTGCCAGCAGCGTAAAATCCGGGACTAGCGGCCCCACAGATACGCAGTATTTT
clone size: many; J gene: TRBJ2-2; D gene: .; V gene: TRBV7-9; CDR3 protein: CASSLGARATGELFF; CDR3 DNA: TGTGCCAGCAGCTTAGGCGCAAGGGCCACCGGGGAGCTGTTTTTT
clone size: many; J gene: TRBJ1-2; D gene: TRBD1; V gene: TRBV5-6; CDR3 protein: CASSFRDSYYGYTF; CDR3 DNA: TGTGCCAGCAGCTTCCGGGACAGTTACTATGGCTACACCTTC
clone size: .; J gene: TRBJ2-1; D gene: TRBD2; V gene: TRBV5-1; CDR3 protein: CASASGGVAYNEQIF; CDR3 DNA: TGCGCCAGCGCCAGCGGGGGGGTGGCCTACAATGAGCAGATCTTC
clone size: many; J gene: TRBJ1-1; D gene: .; V gene: TRBV3-1; CDR3 protein: CASSQGPGRTEAFF; CDR3 DNA: TGTGCCAGCAGCCAAGGGCCCGGGCGGACTGAAGCTTTCTTT
clone size: few; J gene: TRBJ2-7; D gene: TRBD2; V gene: TRBV12-3/TRBV12-4; CDR3 protein: CASSLTGGAYEQYF; CDR3 DNA: TGTGCCAGCAGTTTAACCGGGGGGGCCTACGAGCAGTACTTC
clone size: many; J gene: TRBJ2-2; D gene: TRBD2; V gene: TRBV5-5; CDR3 protein: CASSLVRGTGGELFF; CDR3 DNA: TGTGCCAGCAGCTTGGTGCGGGGGACGGGCGGGGAGCTGTTTTTT
clone size: many; J gene: TRBJ2-5; D gene: TRBD2; V gene: TRBV7-9; CDR3 protein: CASQRGETQYF; CDR3 DNA: TGTGCCAGCCAGCGGGGAGAGACCCAGTACTTC
clone size: many; J gene: TRBJ2-2; D gene: .; V gene: TRBV5-1; CDR3 protein: CASSLGQTNTGELFF; CDR3 DNA: TGCGCCAGCAGCTTGGGGCAGACAAACACCGGGGAGCTGTTTTTT
clone size: few; J gene: TRBJ2-7; D gene: TRBD1; V gene: TRBV6-2/TRBV6-3; CDR3 protein: CASRTGGLSSYEQYF; CDR3 DNA: TGTGCCAGCAGGACAGGGGGCTTGAGCTCCTACGAGCAGTACTTC
clone size: many; J gene: TRBJ2-2; D gene: .; V gene: TRBV20-1; CDR3 protein: CSARAPRGGELFF; CDR3 DNA: TGCAGTGCTAGAGCTCCCCGGGGCGGGGAGCTGTTTTTT
clone size: many; J gene: TRBJ2-3; D gene: TRBD1; V gene: TRBV7-9; CDR3 protein: CASSPDREVTQYF; CDR3 DNA: TGTGCCAGCAGCCCGGACAGGGAGGTTACGCAGTATTTT
clone size: many; J gene: TRBJ2-1; D gene: .; V gene: TRBV7-2; CDR3 protein: CASSLAPQKYNEQFF; CDR3 DNA: TGTGCCAGCAGCTTAGCCCCTCAGAAATACAATGAGCAGTTCTTC
clone size: many; J gene: TRBJ1-5; D gene: .; V gene: TRBV6-2/TRBV6-3; CDR3 protein: CASSYLQAQPQHF; CDR3 DNA: TGTGCCAGCAGTTACTTACAGGCTCAGCCCCAGCATTTT
clone size: many; J gene: TRBJ2-7; D gene: .; V gene: TRBV7-9; CDR3 protein: CASSLSGASYEQYF; CDR3 DNA: TGTGCCAGCAGCTTGAGTGGGGCATCCTACGAGCAGTACTTC
clone size: many; J gene: TRBJ1-1; D gene: .; V gene: TRBV20-1; CDR3 protein: CSAQWGVTEAFF; CDR3 DNA: TGCAGTGCTCAGTGGGGGGTCACTGAAGCTTTCTTT
clone size: many; J gene: TRBJ1-5; D gene: .; V gene: TRBV19; CDR3 protein: CASSIIAQPQHF; CDR3 DNA: TGTGCCAGTAGTATTATTGCACAGCCCCAGCATTTT
clone size: many; J gene: TRBJ1-3; D gene: .; V gene: TRBV3-1; CDR3 protein: CASSQDNKGMARSGNTIYF; CDR3 DNA: TGTGCCAGCAGCCAAGATAATAAGGGGATGGCCCGCTCTGGAAACACCATATATTTT